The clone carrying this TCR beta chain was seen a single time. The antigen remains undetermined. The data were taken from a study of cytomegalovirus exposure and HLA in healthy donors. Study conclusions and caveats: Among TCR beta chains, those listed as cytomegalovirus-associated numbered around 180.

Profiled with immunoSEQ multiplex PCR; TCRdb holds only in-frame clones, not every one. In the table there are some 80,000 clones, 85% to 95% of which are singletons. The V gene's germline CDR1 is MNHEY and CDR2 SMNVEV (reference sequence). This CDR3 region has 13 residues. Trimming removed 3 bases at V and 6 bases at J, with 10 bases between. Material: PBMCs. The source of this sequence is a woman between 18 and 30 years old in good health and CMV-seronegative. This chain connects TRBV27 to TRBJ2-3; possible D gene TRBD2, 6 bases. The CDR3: CASSFRTTDTQYF. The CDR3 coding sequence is TGTGCCAGCAGTTTTCGGACTACCGATACGCAGTATTTT.